The next 32 T cell receptor beta chains were all read from a single sample in a study of CD8+ T cells in alopecia areata. RNA extraction was followed by reverse transcription into cDNA, which acted as the sequencing template. Libraries were prepared by immunoSEQ multiplex PCR; TCRdb keeps only in-frame clonotypes and omits some of them. The sample lists about 190,000 clones, roughly 62% occurring once. Stated treatment: oral pan-JAK inhibitor, 5-10 mg twice daily. Specimen: CD8+ T cells sorted from blood, collected at week 24, from a patient treated with tofacitinib. The source is a human donor with alopecia areata.

On this clone: Other DNA sequences from this sample encode an identical CDR3 as well. The chain employs TRBV5-6 and TRBJ1-5; D unclear. The CDR3 loop spans 12 amino acids. Germline V gives CDR1 SGHDT, CDR2 YYEEEE. Trimming took off 4 bases at V and 6 bases at J, with 8 bases between the two ends. CDR3 residues: CASSLGSQPQHF. The CDR3 DNA reads TGTGCCAGCAGCCTGGGTTCTCAGCCCCAGCATTTT.

This clone was detected only a few times. The chain is built from TRBV7-9 and TRBJ2-7, with 9 bases identical to TRBD1. This CDR3 region has 15 residues. With 5 bases clipped from V and 5 bases from J, the junction kept 10 bases outside the gene matches. Per germline, CDR1 SEHNR and CDR2 FQNEAQ (reference sequence). The CDR3 is CASSRSRTGVHEQYF. CDR3 bases: TGTGCCAGCAGCCGATCCCGGACAGGGGTACACGAGCAGTACTTC.

The rearrangement links TRBV20-1 to TRBJ2-7; TRBD1 might be the D (6 bases). Germline CDR1 is DFQATT and CDR2 is SNEGSKA (reference sequence). Trimming took off 6 bases at V and 6 bases at J, with 12 bases between the two ends. The CDR3 runs to 11 residues. The CDR3 reads CSATQGREQYF. In DNA form, the CDR3 reads TGCAGTGCGACGCAGGGGCGCGAGCAGTACTTC.

The chain recombines TRBV27 with TRBJ1-6, with a tentative D call TRBD1 (5 bases). The CDR3 has 12 residues. The germline V and J ends were trimmed by 10 bases and 7 bases, with 11 bases remaining between them. Germline V gene data show CDR1 as MNHEY and CDR2 as SMNVEV (reference sequence). The CDR3 DNA sequence: TGTGCCACCCAGAAGGGGAATTCACCCCTCCACTTT. Translating gives CATQKGNSPLHF.

The chain is built from TRBV4-2 and TRBJ1-2; TRBD1 matches 8 bases. This CDR3 has 15 amino acids. CDR1 is LGHNA and CDR2 is YNFKEQ in the germline V gene. Trimming cost V 1 base and J 3 bases; bases outside gene matches: 4. The CDR3 spells CASSQGGTGDYGYTF. Written as DNA, the CDR3 is TGTGCCAGCAGCCAAGGCGGGACAGGAGACTATGGCTACACCTTC.

This clone has only one observation. The chain has TRBV19 and TRBJ1-1, with D possibly TRBD1 on 6 matching bases. Germline values: CDR1 LNHDA, CDR2 SQIVND (reference sequence). V gave up 7 bases and J gave up 4 bases, with 10 bases separating them. The CDR3 is 12 residues long. The CDR3 DNA is TGTGCCAGTACAACAGGGCGCACTGAAGCTTTCTTT. Translation gives CASTTGRTEAFF.

This rearrangement joins TRBV4-1 to TRBJ1-5; 8 positions agree with TRBD1. This CDR3 is built from 18 residues. With 4 bases clipped from V and 0 bases from J, the junction kept 11 bases outside the gene matches. In germline, CDR1 is MGHRA, CDR2 YSYEKL. As DNA, the CDR3 is TGCGCCAGCAGCCCGGGACAGGTACCACTATTTAGCAATCAGCCCCAGCATTTT. Its protein is CASSPGQVPLFSNQPQHF.

The chain recombines TRBV5-6 with TRBJ2-7; 7 positions match TRBD1. CDR3 size: 13 residues. Germline CDR1 SGHDT, CDR2 YYEEEE. V shed 2 bases, J shed 6 bases, and the junction held 5 bases outside the gene matches. Written as DNA, the CDR3 is TGTGCCAGCAGCTTTGCCAGGGGGTTCGAGCAGTACTTC. This translates into CASSFARGFEQYF.

CDR3: CAWQTSGAFEQFF. DNA for the CDR3: TGTGCCTGGCAAACTAGCGGGGCGTTTGAGCAGTTCTTC. The chain uses TRBV30 and TRBJ2-1; TRBD2 matches 10 bases. Germline CDR1 and CDR2: GTSNPN and SVGIG (reference sequence). This CDR3 contains 13 residues. V shed 5 bases and J 9 bases; nucleotides not matched to a gene: 7.

This chain joins TRBV13 and TRBJ2-3; D is unresolved. Germline V gene data show CDR1 as PRHDT and CDR2 as FYEKMQ (reference sequence). Trimming stripped 0 bases from V and 4 bases from J, with 2 bases between. The CDR3 consists of 12 residues. The CDR3 reads CASSLGADTQYF. DNA for the CDR3: TGTGCCAGCAGCTTAGGGGCAGATACGCAGTATTTT.

This clone has a handful of counts. The CDR3 sequence: CASSQDLGGRETQYF. The CDR3 coding sequence is TGTGCCAGCAGCCAAGATCTTGGGGGGCGAGAGACCCAGTACTTC. The chain couples TRBV4-2 to TRBJ2-5; D possibly uses TRBD1 or TRBD2 (6 bases each). This CDR3 is built from 15 residues. Germline CDR1 reads LGHNA; CDR2 reads YNFKEQ. Between the trimmed V and J ends, which lost 0 bases and 4 bases, there was a span of 12 bases.

The rearrangement joins TRBV4-1 to TRBJ2-6, with a possible D match to TRBD2 (7 bases). V lost 4 bases and J lost 0, with 13 bases in between. The CDR3 loop spans 17 amino acids. CDR1 is MGHRA and CDR2 is YSYEKL in the germline V gene. The CDR3 bases are TGCGCCAGCAGCCGGGGGGGGCCACGCTCTGGGGCCAACGTCCTGACTTTC. Translating it yields CASSRGGPRSGANVLTF.

The rearrangement links TRBV4-1 to TRBJ1-1, with a possible D match to TRBD1 (5 bases). Trimming took 2 bases from V and 11 from J, leaving 18 bases between them. The length of the CDR3 is 14 residues. CDR1 is MGHRA and CDR2 is YSYEKL in the germline V gene. CDR3 sequence reads: CASSQKDKEHWAFF. CDR3 nucleotide sequence: TGCGCCAGCAGCCAAAAGGACAAAGAACACTGGGCTTTCTTT.

The chain joins TRBV10-3 to TRBJ1-5, with 8 nucleotides matching TRBD1. CDR3 size: 16 residues. V lost 2 bases and J lost 10; bases outside the gene matches: 13. Germline CDR1 reads ENHRY; CDR2 reads SYGVKD. CDR3 region: CAISEPDRAISGPQHF. CDR3 nucleotides: TGTGCCATCAGTGAGCCGGACAGGGCTATTTCCGGCCCCCAGCATTTT.

The gene calls are TRBV30 and TRBJ1-6, with 7 nucleotides matching TRBD1. The germline V gene encodes CDR1 GTSNPN and CDR2 SVGIG (reference sequence). The length of the CDR3 is 14 residues. The trim removed 4 bases at V and 7 bases at J, leaving 7 bases unmatched. CDR3 DNA sequence: TGTGCCTGGACTGGGGGGACAGTAAATTCACCCCTCCACTTT. The encoded protein is CAWTGGTVNSPLHF.

Only a few counts were recorded for this clone. V usage is TRBV29-1 and J usage is TRBJ2-3; TRBD2 is a possible D gene (5 bases). This CDR3 has 15 residues. Deletions cut 7 bases from V and 6 bases from J, with 23 bases between. CDR1 is SQVTM and CDR2 is ANQGSEA in the germline V gene. CDR3 nucleotides: TGCAGCGCCGGAAGGGCGGCGGACTCTCGGGATACGCAGTATTTT. Translated: CSAGRAADSRDTQYF.

The V and J genes are TRBV29-1 and TRBJ2-5; 7 nucleotides line up with TRBD1. The CDR3 sequence is 15 residues long. V gave up 3 bases and J gave up 2 bases; unmatched junction bases: 9. Germline lookup yields CDR1 SQVTM and CDR2 ANQGSEA. The CDR3 region has the DNA TGCAGCGTTGAGGGTAGGGGGCGAGGGCAAGAGACCCAGTACTTC. Its translation: CSVEGRGRGQETQYF. The whole variable domain, filled in from reference TRBV29-1 and TRBJ2-5, reads SAVISQKPSRDICQRGTSLTIQCQVDSQVTMMFWYRQQPGQSLTLIATANQGSEATYESGFVIDKFPISRPNLTFSTLTVSNMSPEDSSIYLCSVEGRGRGQETQYFGPGTRLLVL.

This clone was seen a handful of times. The V call is TRBV9, the J call TRBJ2-3; D not resolved. V was clipped by 2 bases and J by 5 bases, with 12 bases between them. The CDR3 consists of 14 residues. Germline V gene data show CDR1 as SGDLS and CDR2 as YYNGEE. The CDR3 coding sequence is TGTGCCAGCAGCGTCCTGGCGGCTCAAGATACGCAGTATTTT. It codes for CASSVLAAQDTQYF.

The genes are TRBV6-1 and TRBJ2-7, with 10 bases fitting TRBD1. The CDR3 contains 13 residues. The ends lost 10 bases at V and 5 bases at J; junction bases unmatched: 8. CDR1 and CDR2 from the germline V gene are MNHNS and SASEGT. CDR3 sequence (DNA): TGTGCCACTACCGGGACAGGGGTCCACGAGCAGTACTTC. Its protein product is CATTGTGVHEQYF.

The gene calls are TRBV10-3 and TRBJ2-5; 9 bases map to TRBD2. Germline values: CDR1 ENHRY, CDR2 SYGVKD. The CDR3 is 16 amino acids. The junction had 6 bases not matched to a gene; V was cut back by 0 bases and J by 4 bases. DNA for the CDR3: TGTGCCATCAGTGAGTCGGGGACTAGCCTTGGAGAGACCCAGTACTTC. It codes for CAISESGTSLGETQYF.

The genes are TRBV10-3 and TRBJ2-7; tentatively, D is TRBD2 (5 bases). The CDR3 is made up of 12 amino acids. Trimming removed 7 bases from V and 5 bases from J, with 12 bases in between. Germline-derived CDR1 and CDR2 are ENHRY and SYGVKD. As DNA, the CDR3 is TGTGCCATCACCGGAATGGGAGACGAGCAGTACTTC. Residues: CAITGMGDEQYF.

The chain employs TRBV30 and TRBJ1-2; 8 bases match TRBD1. Germline assignment: CDR1 GTSNPN and CDR2 SVGIG (reference sequence). V gave up 7 bases and J gave up 4 bases; unmatched junction bases: 5. The CDR3 covers 12 residues. DNA of the CDR3: TGTGCCTCTGACAGGGGCGGCTATGGCTACACCTTC. As protein: CASDRGGYGYTF.

Written as DNA, the CDR3 is TGCGCCAGCGGGCTCGTCAATCGGTGGACAGGGGGCTTCTCTGGAAACACCATATATTTT. This sequence encodes CASGLVNRWTGGFSGNTIYF. This chain uses TRBV23-1 with TRBJ1-3; 11 bases are shared with TRBD1. TRBV23-1 is reported as an ORF; its role is uncertain. The CDR3 sequence is 20 residues long. With V trimmed by 8 bases and J by 0 bases, 18 bases remained unmatched.

This clone came up a few times. The chain links TRBV19 to TRBJ1-4; D gene uncertain. Germline V gene lookup returns CDR1 LNHDA and CDR2 SQIVND (reference sequence). The CDR3 consists of 13 residues. Trimming took off 3 bases at V and 3 bases at J, with 5 bases between the two ends. CDR3 coding DNA: TGTGCCAGTAGTATGGGATCTAATGAAAAACTGTTTTTT. Its protein is CASSMGSNEKLFF.

The J gene is TRBJ2-1, the V gene TRBV27; TRBD2 matches at 10 bases. Germline V gives CDR1 MNHEY, CDR2 SMNVEV (reference sequence). Germline trimming cut 0 bases from V and 8 bases from J; bases unmatched to any gene: 7. The CDR3 runs to 16 residues. As DNA, the CDR3 is TGTGCCAGCAGTTTATCGTATCTAGCGGGGGTGGATGAGCAGTTCTTC. It is translated as CASSLSYLAGVDEQFF.

This clone was recorded at least ten times. Other DNA sequences from this sample encode an identical CDR3 as well. The chain combines TRBV7-9 with TRBJ2-1; D is ambiguous. V was cut by 0 bases and J by 3 bases, with 6 bases left in between. The CDR3 totals 14 residues. Germline V gives CDR1 SEHNR, CDR2 FQNEAQ (reference sequence). CDR3 in DNA: TGTGCCAGCAGCTTAGCCACAGACTACAATGAGCAGTTCTTC. Amino acids: CASSLATDYNEQFF.

This sequence joins TRBV5-1 and TRBJ2-1; no firm D call. The CDR3 runs to 13 residues. Per germline, CDR1 SGHRS and CDR2 YFSETQ. With 3 bases removed from V and 4 bases from J, the gap between germline ends came to 8 bases. The CDR3 loop reads CASSYQVYNEQFF. The CDR3 bases are TGCGCCAGCAGCTACCAGGTTTACAATGAGCAGTTCTTC.

The chain has TRBV15 and TRBJ1-4; the D gene is possibly TRBD1 (5 bases). Trimming removed 2 bases at V and 0 bases at J, with 10 bases between. The CDR3 extends over 16 amino acids. The germline gives CDR1 LNHNV, CDR2 YYDKDF (reference sequence). CDR3 nucleotide sequence: TGTGCCACCAGCAGAACCAGGGAAGCAACTAATGAAAAACTGTTTTTT. Its translation: CATSRTREATNEKLFF.

The CDR3 region has the DNA TGTGCCAGCAGCTTATACAGGGCTGGGGCCAACGTCCTGACTTTC. Amino acid sequence: CASSLYRAGANVLTF. The chain carries TRBV7-9 and TRBJ2-6; maybe TRBD1 (6 bases). The CDR3 length is 15 residues. Germline loops: CDR1 SEHNR, CDR2 FQNEAQ (reference sequence). Trimming removed 2 bases from V and 2 bases from J, with 7 bases in between.

This clone was counted between two and nine times. The chain joins TRBV9 to TRBJ2-3; TRBD2 matches at 9 bases. Germline CDR1 SGDLS, CDR2 YYNGEE. The CDR3 consists of 15 residues. J lost 0 bases, V lost 3 bases, and 2 bases had no gene match. The DNA for the CDR3 is TGTGCCAGCAGCGGACTAGCGGAAAGCACAGATACGCAGTATTTT. It translates to CASSGLAESTDTQYF.

This clone was picked up many times. CDR3 nucleotide sequence: TGCGCCAGCAGCTTGGTAGTGGACTCCACAGATACGCAGTATTTT. Its translation is CASSLVVDSTDTQYF. The chain carries TRBV5-1 and TRBJ2-3, with D tentatively TRBD2 (5 bases). The CDR3 extends over 15 amino acids. The germline V and J ends were trimmed by 0 bases and 2 bases, with 10 bases remaining between them. Per germline, CDR1 SGHRS and CDR2 YFSETQ. The whole variable domain, remainder taken from reference TRBV5-1 and TRBJ2-3, is KAGVTQTPRYLIKTRGQQVTLSCSPISGHRSVSWYQQTPGQGLQFLFEYFSETQRNKGNFPGRFSGRQFSNSRSEMNVSTLELGDSALYLCASSLVVDSTDTQYFGPGTRLTVL.

The chain has TRBV5-1 and TRBJ1-1, with TRBD1 matching over 8 bases. This CDR3 has 11 amino acids. The germline CDR1 and CDR2 sequences are SGHRS and YFSETQ. V lost 5 bases and J lost 9; bases outside the gene matches: 3. CDR3 DNA: TGCGCCAGCAGGACAGGGGTCAAAGCTTTCTTT. Translating it yields CASRTGVKAFF.